The 5 T cell receptor beta chains presented below share a single source sample, sequenced in a study of CD8 T cells in ankylosing spondylitis. TCRdb processed the 5' RACE reads anew with MiXCR; each CDR3 protein has one entry. The sample includes 210,000 or so distinct CDR3 sequences, less than 9.5% of them seen just once. Sequencing was performed on blood, either unsorted or a sorted T cell fraction (not recorded which). The receptors were gathered from a female donor with ankylosing spondylitis or in good health (not recorded which).

This clonotype was picked up many times. This chain connects TRBV20-1 to TRBJ1-5; tentatively, D is TRBD1 (6 bases). Deletions cut 5 bases from V and 0 bases from J, with 17 bases between. CDR1 and CDR2 from the germline V gene are DFQATT and SNEGSKA (reference sequence). This CDR3 is built from 16 residues. Written as DNA, the CDR3 is TGCAGTGCTTTAGACAGGACAAGCTTTAGCAATCAGCCCCAGCATTTT. Translated: CSALDRTSFSNQPQHF.

This clonotype was observed once. The chain carries TRBV19 and TRBJ2-1, with a tentative D call TRBD1 (5 bases). The CDR3 contains 14 residues. Germline CDR1 reads LNHDA; CDR2 reads SQIVND (reference sequence). V lost 2 bases and J lost 4, with 9 bases in between. The CDR3 DNA is TGTGCCAGTAGTATAAGGGGAAATTACAATGAGCAGTTCTTC. This translates into CASSIRGNYNEQFF.

This clonotype was observed at least ten times. The chain carries TRBV12-3 or TRBV12-4 and TRBJ1-2; D call uncertain. This CDR3 spans 11 amino acids. The V end lost 1 base, the J end lost 11 bases, and 8 bases lay between the germline ends. Written as DNA, the CDR3 is TGTGCCAGCAGTTTAGGGGAGACTTACACCTTC. It encodes CASSLGETYTF.

At least ten counts were recorded for this clonotype. The chain joins TRBV20-1 to TRBJ2-3; unclear D gene. From germline, CDR1 is DFQATT and CDR2 SNEGSKA (reference sequence). The CDR3 runs 11 residues. The V end was cut by 6 bases, the J end by 5 bases, with 9 bases between. The CDR3 region is CSAPLGDTQYF. The DNA for the CDR3 is TGCAGTGCCCCCCTGGGAGATACGCAGTATTTT.

This chain uses TRBV7-8 with TRBJ2-1; no definite D call. Between the trimmed V and J ends, which lost 5 bases and 0 bases, there was a span of 17 bases. The V gene's germline CDR1 is SGHVS and CDR2 FQNEAQ. The CDR3 contains 17 residues. CDR3 sequence reads: CASSPLPLVVSYNEQFF. CDR3 DNA sequence: TGTGCCAGCAGCCCGCTCCCCCTAGTAGTCTCCTACAATGAGCAGTTCTTC.